This is a list of T cell receptor beta chains from one sample in a study of memory CD4+ T cells and cytomegalovirus serostatus. Sequencing used immunoSEQ multiplex PCR; TCRdb keeps in-frame clones, though not all of them. The data show some 52,000 clones, about 80% seen once. Sequenced material: memory CD4+ T cells from blood. The receptors here all came from an adult in good health and CMV-seronegative. Each CDR3 is given with its conserved first and last residue. D genes are given only for firm matches. Only some rows state a clone size, as once, few, many or a class for expanded clones.

>TRBV5-1|NA|NA|TRBJ2-7
TGCGCCAGCAGCTTCTGGGGGCAGGGAGGGGACGAGCAGTACTTC
CASSFWGQGGDEQYF
>TRBV7-3|TRBD2|NA|TRBJ2-1
TGTGCCAGCAGCTTACGGCACTGGACTAGCGGGGGACGAAATGAGCAGTTCTTC
CASSLRHWTSGGRNEQFF
>TRBV18|NA|NA|TRBJ2-7
TGTGCCAGCTCTCACGACAGGAGGCCCTACGAGCAGTACTTC
CASSHDRRPYEQYF
>TRBV7-2|NA|NA|TRBJ1-5
TGTGCCAGCAGCTTAGGCGGAATCGGCAATCAGCCCCAGCATTTT
CASSLGGIGNQPQHF
>TRBV18|NA|NA|TRBJ2-5
TGTGCCAGCTCACTGGGACTCCAAGAGACCCAGTACTTC
CASSLGLQETQYF
>TRBV6-1|NA|NA|TRBJ2-1
TGTGCCAGCAGTGAAGAAGGGTATGAGCAGTTCTTC
CASSEEGYEQFF
>TRBV6-5|NA|NA|TRBJ1-1
TGTGCCAGCAGTTACCGGGCGGGTGGCATGAACACTGAAGCTTTCTTT
CASSYRAGGMNTEAFF
>TRBV6-6|TRBD1|NA|TRBJ1-1
TGTGCCAGCAGTGATACCGACAGGGGCACTGAAGCTTTCTTT
CASSDTDRGTEAFF
>TRBV7-2|NA|NA|TRBJ1-1
TGTGCCAGCAGCTTACGTACCCTTACAGCCCGGGGACTGAACACTGAAGCTTTCTTT
CASSLRTLTARGLNTEAFF
>TRBV5-1|NA|NA|TRBJ2-2
TGCGCCAGCAGGAGGGAGGCGAACACCGGGGAGCTGTTTTTT
CASRREANTGELFF
>TRBV6-5|TRBD1|NA|TRBJ2-2
TGTGCCAGCACTGTAGGGGGCTGGAACACCGGGGAGCTGTTTTTT
CASTVGGWNTGELFF
>TRBV7-7|NA|NA|TRBJ1-1
TGTGCTAGCAGCCCTATTGGCATGAACACTGAAGCTTTCTTT
CASSPIGMNTEAFF
>TRBV5-4|NA|NA|TRBJ1-1
TGTGCCAGCAGCTACGCCGGGGAGGTGGCTTTCTTT
CASSYAGEVAFF
>TRBV10-2|TRBD1|NA|TRBJ1-5
TGCGCCAGCAGTGAAGACAGGGCACACAATCAGCCCCAGCATTTT
CASSEDRAHNQPQHF
>TRBV7-2|TRBD1|NA|TRBJ2-7
TGTGCCAGCAGCTCCGGGACAGGGTCCTACGAGCAGTACTTC
CASSSGTGSYEQYF
>TRBV7-3|TRBD1|few|TRBJ1-2
TGTGCCAGCAGCTTAGGGGACAGGGGCCCCAGTGGCTACACCTTC
CASSLGDRGPSGYTF
>TRBV7-8|NA|NA|TRBJ1-5
TGTGCCAGCAGCGTAGCCGGGACACCTAATCAGCCCCAGCATTTT
CASSVAGTPNQPQHF
>TRBV7-9|TRBD2|NA|TRBJ2-1
TGTGCCAGCAGCTTGGAGACTAGCGGAGTTGAGCAGTTCTTC
CASSLETSGVEQFF
>TRBV4-1|NA|NA|TRBJ2-7
TGCGCCAGCAGCCAGGGTCCTAGCGCGAGCTCCTACGAGCAGTACTTC
CASSQGPSASSYEQYF
>TRBV9|NA|NA|TRBJ2-3
TGTGCCAGCAGCGTAGCCAGCGAGGGACTCACAGATACGCAGTATTTT
CASSVASEGLTDTQYF
>TRBV6-5|NA|NA|TRBJ1-2
TGTGCCAGCAGACTGGACAGCGTCAACTATGGCTACACCTTC
CASRLDSVNYGYTF
>TRBV7-2|TRBD2|once|TRBJ2-3
TGTGCCAGCAGTCCAGGGCGGGGGGACACAGATACGCAGTATTTT
CASSPGRGDTDTQYF
>TRBV7-9|NA|NA|TRBJ2-7
TGTGCCAGCAGCTTAGAGTTTCGCTCCTCCGCGGAGCAGTACTTC
CASSLEFRSSAEQYF
>TRBV7-2|TRBD2|NA|TRBJ2-3
TGTGCCAGCAGCTCTTCAGCGGGAGCAGATACGCAGTATTTT
CASSSSAGADTQYF
>TRBV5-1|NA|NA|TRBJ2-5
TGCGCCAGCAGCCCCCCGGGCGGGAAAGAGACCCAGTACTTC
CASSPPGGKETQYF
>TRBV6-1|NA|NA|TRBJ1-4
TGTGCCAGCAGTGAATTCCAAAAACTGTTTTTT
CASSEFQKLFF
>TRBV5-4|NA|NA|TRBJ2-7
TGTGCCAGCAACACCGGCCAGGGGATGCCCTACGAGCAGTACTTC
CASNTGQGMPYEQYF
>TRBV10-3|NA|once|TRBJ1-1
TGTGCCATCAGTCGAATCCCCGGGGCTATGAACACTGAAGCTTTCTTT
CAISRIPGAMNTEAFF
>TRBV30|NA|few|TRBJ1-5
TGTGCCTGGAGTGTGGGGGGCGAAGGTCAGCCCCAGCATTTT
CAWSVGGEGQPQHF
>TRBV4-1|TRBD2|NA|TRBJ2-3
TGCGCCAGCAGCCGGGGGGGAGTAGCTCGATCAGGGGATACGCAGTATTTT
CASSRGGVARSGDTQYF
>TRBV6-4|NA|NA|TRBJ2-5
TGTGCCAGCAGTGTTCGGGCTGGGGAGACCCAGTACTTC
CASSVRAGETQYF
>TRBV7-6|NA|NA|TRBJ1-2
TGTGCCAGCAGAACCCCCAGGGGTCCGCGAGGTGGCTACACCTTC
CASRTPRGPRGGYTF
>TRBV21-1|NA|few|TRBJ1-5
TGTGCCAGCAGCAAAGTAAGGGGCAACAATCAGCCCCAGCATTTT
CASSKVRGNNQPQHF
>TRBV7-2|NA|NA|TRBJ2-3
TGTGCCAGCAGCCCCGGGACAAGCACAGATACGCAGTATTTT
CASSPGTSTDTQYF
>TRBV6-6|NA|NA|TRBJ1-1
TGTGCCGGCCGGAGGACGTCATACACTGAAGCTTTCTTT
CAGRRTSYTEAFF
>TRBV11-2|NA|NA|TRBJ2-7
TGTGCCAGCAGCTTAACAGGGATTTACGAGCAGTACTTC
CASSLTGIYEQYF
>TRBV6-5|NA|once|TRBJ1-1
TGTGCCAGCAGCCCTCTAACAACGGTCACTGAAGCTTTCTTT
CASSPLTTVTEAFF
>TRBV5-6|NA|NA|TRBJ2-3
TGTGCCAGCAGCCTCATAGGCACCACAGATACGCAGTATTTT
CASSLIGTTDTQYF
>TRBV7-9|NA|NA|TRBJ2-1
TGTGCCAGCAGCTTGGGGAGCTCCTACAATGAGCAGTTCTTC
CASSLGSSYNEQFF
>TRBV20-1|NA|few|TRBJ1-1
TGCAGTGCGAGAGGAGGGACTGAAGCTTTCTTT
CSARGGTEAFF
>TRBV28|NA|once|TRBJ1-5
TGTGCCAGCAGTTCCAAGACCCGTCGCAATCAGCCCCAGCATTTT
CASSSKTRRNQPQHF
>TRBV16|NA|NA|TRBJ1-1
TGTGCCAGCAGCCAATCGGGGGCGCGAACTGAAGCTTTCTTT
CASSQSGARTEAFF
>TRBV28|NA|NA|TRBJ1-3
TGTGCCAGCACCGCCGGGACAAACTCTGGAAACACCATATATTTT
CASTAGTNSGNTIYF
>TRBV11-2|TRBD1|few|TRBJ1-1
TGTGCCAGCAGCTTAACAGGGGTAGGCATCACTGAAGCTTTCTTT
CASSLTGVGITEAFF
>TRBV7-9|TRBD1|NA|TRBJ2-3
TGTGCCAGCAGCTGGGGACAGGGGGCCTCAGATACGCAGTATTTT
CASSWGQGASDTQYF
>TRBV2|NA|NA|TRBJ2-5
TGTGCCAGCAGTGAAACGAGGGGCCAGTACTTC
CASSETRGQYF
>TRBV28|TRBD2|NA|TRBJ2-3
TGTGCCAGCAGTCTCGAGTTACTAGCGGGAGGGACAACTAGCACAGATACGCAGTATTTT
CASSLELLAGGTTSTDTQYF
>TRBV7-9|TRBD1|NA|TRBJ1-1
TGTGCCAGCAGCTTAGGGGGAGCCCGGGACAGAAATGGACTGGCTTTCTTT
CASSLGGARDRNGLAFF
>TRBV2|NA|NA|TRBJ1-1
TGTGCCAGCAGTGTCCGAACGAACACTGAAGCTTTCTTT
CASSVRTNTEAFF
>TRBV12-2|NA|NA|TRBJ2-1
TGTGCAAGTCGCTCTCTAGGGACTAGTACCCACTCCTACAATGAGCAGTTCTTC
CASRSLGTSTHSYNEQFF
>TRBV5-1|NA|NA|TRBJ2-2
TGCGCCAGCAGCTCTAGCTACCTCGCTTCCGGGGAGCTGTTTTTT
CASSSSYLASGELFF
>TRBV19|TRBD1|NA|TRBJ1-6
TGTGCCAGTAGCGAATCGGGACAGGGGGTATCACCCCTCCACTTT
CASSESGQGVSPLHF
>TRBV6-1|NA|NA|TRBJ1-1
TGTGCCAGCAGCCTGCCTTTGTCGAACACTGAAGCTTTCTTT
CASSLPLSNTEAFF
>TRBV7-2|NA|NA|TRBJ1-1
TGTGCCAGCAGCTCACAAATTTCATCGGGAACTGAAGCTTTCTTT
CASSSQISSGTEAFF
>TRBV7-9|NA|NA|TRBJ2-2
TGTGCCAGCAGCCCCAATCCGGGACTGAACACCGGGGAGCTGTTTTTT
CASSPNPGLNTGELFF
>TRBV7-6|NA|NA|TRBJ2-1
TGTGCCAGCAGCCCCACCATCCGCCGGGGGACCTACAATGAGCAGTTCTTC
CASSPTIRRGTYNEQFF
>TRBV2|TRBD2|NA|TRBJ2-3
TGTGCCAGCAGCAGACTTGGACTAGCGGGAGACACGCAGTATTTT
CASSRLGLAGDTQYF